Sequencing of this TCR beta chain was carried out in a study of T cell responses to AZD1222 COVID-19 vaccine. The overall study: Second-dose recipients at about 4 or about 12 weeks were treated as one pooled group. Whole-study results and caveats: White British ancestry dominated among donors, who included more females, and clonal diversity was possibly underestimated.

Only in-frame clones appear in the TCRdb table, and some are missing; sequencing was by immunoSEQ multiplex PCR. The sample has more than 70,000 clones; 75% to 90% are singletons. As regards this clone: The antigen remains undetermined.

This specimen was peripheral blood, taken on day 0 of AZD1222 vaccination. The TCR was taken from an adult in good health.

CDR3 bases: TGTGCCAGCAGTGGACAGGAATACACTGAAGCTTTCTTT. Residues: CASSGQEYTEAFF. The gene calls are TRBV2 and TRBJ1-1, with D perhaps TRBD1 (6 bases). Trimming cost V 4 bases and J 3 bases, with 9 bases left between them. CDR3 length equals 13 residues. Germline lookup yields CDR1 SNHLY and CDR2 FYNNEI. Using reference TRBV2 and TRBJ1-1 for the parts outside the CDR3, the full variable domain is EPEVTQTPSHQVTQMGQEVILRCVPISNHLYFYWYRQILGQKVEFLVSFYNNEISEKSEIFDDQFSVERPDGSNFTLKIRSTKLEDSAMYFCASSGQEYTEAFFGQGTRLTVV.